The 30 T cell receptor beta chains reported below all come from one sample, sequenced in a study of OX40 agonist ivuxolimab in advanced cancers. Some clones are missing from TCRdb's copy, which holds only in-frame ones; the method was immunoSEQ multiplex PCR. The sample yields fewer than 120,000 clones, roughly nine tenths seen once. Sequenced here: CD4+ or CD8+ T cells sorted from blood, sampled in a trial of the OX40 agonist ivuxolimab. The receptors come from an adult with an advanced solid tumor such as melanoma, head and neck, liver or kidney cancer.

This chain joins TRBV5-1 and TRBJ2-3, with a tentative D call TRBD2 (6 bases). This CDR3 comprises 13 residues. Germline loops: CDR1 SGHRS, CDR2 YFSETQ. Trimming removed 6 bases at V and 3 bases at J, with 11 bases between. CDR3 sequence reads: CASKAGMTDTQYF. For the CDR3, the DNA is TGCGCCAGCAAGGCGGGGATGACAGATACGCAGTATTTT. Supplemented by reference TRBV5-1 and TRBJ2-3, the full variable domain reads KAGVTQTPRYLIKTRGQQVTLSCSPISGHRSVSWYQQTPGQGLQFLFEYFSETQRNKGNFPGRFSGRQFSNSRSEMNVSTLELGDSALYLCASKAGMTDTQYFGPGTRLTVL.

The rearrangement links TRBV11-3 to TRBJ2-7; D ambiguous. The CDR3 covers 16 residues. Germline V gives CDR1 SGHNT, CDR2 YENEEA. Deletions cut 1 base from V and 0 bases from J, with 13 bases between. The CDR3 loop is CASSLGGPETSYEQYF. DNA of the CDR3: TGTGCCAGCAGCTTAGGGGGTCCGGAAACCTCCTACGAGCAGTACTTC. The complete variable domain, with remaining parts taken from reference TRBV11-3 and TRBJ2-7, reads EAGVVQSPRYKIIEKKQPVAFWCNPISGHNTLYWYLQNLGQGPELLIRYENEEAVDDSQLPKDRFSAERLKGVDSTLKIQPAELGDSAVYLCASSLGGPETSYEQYFGPGTRLTVT.

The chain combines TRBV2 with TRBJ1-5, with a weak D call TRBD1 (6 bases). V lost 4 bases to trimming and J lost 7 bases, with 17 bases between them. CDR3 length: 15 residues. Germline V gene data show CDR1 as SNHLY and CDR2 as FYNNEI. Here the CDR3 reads CASSARRGGEQPQHF. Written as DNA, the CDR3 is TGTGCCAGCAGTGCCCGTAGGGGGGGGGAACAGCCCCAGCATTTT.

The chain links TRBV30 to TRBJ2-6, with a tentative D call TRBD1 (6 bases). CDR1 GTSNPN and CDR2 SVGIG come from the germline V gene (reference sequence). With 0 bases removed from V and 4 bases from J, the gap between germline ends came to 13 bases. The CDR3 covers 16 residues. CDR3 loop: CAWSVRGGAGANVLTF. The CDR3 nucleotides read TGTGCCTGGAGTGTACGAGGGGGAGCGGGGGCCAACGTCCTGACTTTC.

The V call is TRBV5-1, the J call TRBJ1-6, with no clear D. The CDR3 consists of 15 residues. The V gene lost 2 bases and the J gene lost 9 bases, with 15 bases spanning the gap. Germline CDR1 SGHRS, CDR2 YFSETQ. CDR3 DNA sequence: TGCGCCAGCAGCTTACGTCTTCAAGGTGGTTCACCCCTCCACTTT. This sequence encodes CASSLRLQGGSPLHF.

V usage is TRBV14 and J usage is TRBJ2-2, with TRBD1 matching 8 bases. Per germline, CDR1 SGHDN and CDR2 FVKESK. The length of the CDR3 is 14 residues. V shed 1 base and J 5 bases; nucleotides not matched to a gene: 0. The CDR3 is CASSQGQGTGELFF. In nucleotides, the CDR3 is TGTGCCAGCAGCCAAGGACAGGGGACCGGGGAGCTGTTTTTT.

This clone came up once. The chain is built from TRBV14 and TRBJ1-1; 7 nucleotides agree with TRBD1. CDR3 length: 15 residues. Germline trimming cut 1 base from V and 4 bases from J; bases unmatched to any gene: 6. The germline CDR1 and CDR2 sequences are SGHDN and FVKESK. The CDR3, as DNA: TGTGCCAGCAGCCAAGCTCAGGGGGTCGTCACTGAAGCTTTCTTT. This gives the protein CASSQAQGVVTEAFF. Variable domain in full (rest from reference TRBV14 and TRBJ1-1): EAGVTQFPSHSVIEKGQTVTLRCDPISGHDNLYWYRRVMGKEIKFLLHFVKESKQDESGMPNNRFLAERTGGTYSTLKVQPAELEDSGVYFCASSQAQGVVTEAFFGQGTRLTVV.

The CDR3 sequence is CASSLTGENTEAFF. The CDR3 DNA reads TGTGCCAGCAGCTTAACTGGGGAGAACACTGAAGCTTTCTTT. This chain connects TRBV7-3 to TRBJ1-1; D unresolved. The V and J ends lost 0 bases and 1 base respectively, with 6 bases between them. The CDR3 sequence is 14 residues long. Per germline, CDR1 SGHTA and CDR2 FQGTGA.

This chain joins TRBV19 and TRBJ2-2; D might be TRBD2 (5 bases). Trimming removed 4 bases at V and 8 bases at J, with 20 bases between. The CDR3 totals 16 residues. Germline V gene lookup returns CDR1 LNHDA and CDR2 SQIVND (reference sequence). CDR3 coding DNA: TGTGCCAGTAGTACCCCGGGATCCGGAAAGGAGGGGGAGCTGTTTTTT. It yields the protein CASSTPGSGKEGELFF.

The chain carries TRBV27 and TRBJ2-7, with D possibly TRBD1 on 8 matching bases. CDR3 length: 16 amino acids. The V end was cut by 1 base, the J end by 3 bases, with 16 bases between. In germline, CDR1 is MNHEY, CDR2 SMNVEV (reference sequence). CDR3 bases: TGTGCCAGCAGTTTATTGGCACAGGGGGGGGGCTACGAGCAGTACTTC. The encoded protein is CASSLLAQGGGYEQYF.

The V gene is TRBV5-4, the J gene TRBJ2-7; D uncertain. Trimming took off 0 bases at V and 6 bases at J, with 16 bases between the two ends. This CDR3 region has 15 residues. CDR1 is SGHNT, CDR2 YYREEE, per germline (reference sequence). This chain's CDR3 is CASSLGAPGDTEQYF. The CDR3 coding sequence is TGTGCCAGCAGCTTGGGGGCGCCCGGCGATACCGAGCAGTACTTC.

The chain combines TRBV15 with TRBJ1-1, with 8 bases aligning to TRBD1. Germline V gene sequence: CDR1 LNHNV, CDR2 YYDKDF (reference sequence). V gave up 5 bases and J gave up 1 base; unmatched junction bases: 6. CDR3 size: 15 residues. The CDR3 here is CATSSPDRANTEAFF. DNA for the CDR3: TGTGCCACCAGCTCTCCGGACAGGGCGAACACTGAAGCTTTCTTT. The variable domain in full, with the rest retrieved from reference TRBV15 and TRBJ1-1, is DAMVIQNPRYQVTQFGKPVTLSCSQTLNHNVMYWYQQKSSQAPKLLFHYYDKDFNNEADTPDNFQSRRPNTSFCFLDIRSPGLGDTAMYLCATSSPDRANTEAFFGQGTRLTVV.

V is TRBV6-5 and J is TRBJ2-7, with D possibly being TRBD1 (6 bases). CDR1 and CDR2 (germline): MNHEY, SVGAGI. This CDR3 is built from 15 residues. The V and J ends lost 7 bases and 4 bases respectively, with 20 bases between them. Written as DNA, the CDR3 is TGTGCCAGCACGGACCAGGGGTTGGGTCGGTACGAGCAGTACTTC. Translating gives CASTDQGLGRYEQYF.

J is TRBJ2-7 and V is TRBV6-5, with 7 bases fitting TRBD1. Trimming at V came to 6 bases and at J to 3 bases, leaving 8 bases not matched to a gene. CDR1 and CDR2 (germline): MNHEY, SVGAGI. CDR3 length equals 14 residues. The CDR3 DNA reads TGTGCCAGCAGAACCGGGACAGAGATCTACGAGCAGTACTTC. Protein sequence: CASRTGTEIYEQYF.

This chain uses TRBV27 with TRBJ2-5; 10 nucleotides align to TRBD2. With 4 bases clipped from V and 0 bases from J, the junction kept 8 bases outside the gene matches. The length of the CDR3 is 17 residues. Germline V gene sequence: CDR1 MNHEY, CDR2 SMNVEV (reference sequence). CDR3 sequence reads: CASSSRTSGAYQETQYF. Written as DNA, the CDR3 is TGTGCCAGCAGTTCCCGGACTAGCGGTGCGTACCAAGAGACCCAGTACTTC.

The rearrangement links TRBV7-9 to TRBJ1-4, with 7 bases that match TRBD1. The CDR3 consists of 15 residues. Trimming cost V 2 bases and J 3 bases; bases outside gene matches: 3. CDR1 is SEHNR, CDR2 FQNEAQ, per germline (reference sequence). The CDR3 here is CASSLSGTANEKLFF. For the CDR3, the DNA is TGTGCCAGCAGCTTATCCGGGACAGCTAATGAAAAACTGTTTTTT.

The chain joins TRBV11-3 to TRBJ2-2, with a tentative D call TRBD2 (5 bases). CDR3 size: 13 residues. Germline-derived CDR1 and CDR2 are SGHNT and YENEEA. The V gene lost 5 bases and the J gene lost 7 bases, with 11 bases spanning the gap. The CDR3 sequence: CASSPLEGGELFF. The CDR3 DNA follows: TGTGCCAGCAGCCCCCTTGAGGGCGGGGAGCTGTTTTTT.

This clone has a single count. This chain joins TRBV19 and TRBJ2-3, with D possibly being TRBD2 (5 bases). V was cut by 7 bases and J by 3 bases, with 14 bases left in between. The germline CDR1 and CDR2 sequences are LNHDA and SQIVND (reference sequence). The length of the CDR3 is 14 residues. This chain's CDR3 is CASTKETGTDTQYF. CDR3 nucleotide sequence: TGTGCCAGTACGAAGGAGACGGGAACAGATACGCAGTATTTT. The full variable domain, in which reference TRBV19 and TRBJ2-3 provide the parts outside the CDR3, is DGGITQSPKYLFRKEGQNVTLSCEQNLNHDAMYWYRQDPGQGLRLIYYSQIVNDFQKGDIAEGYSVSREKKESFPLTVTSAQKNPTAFYLCASTKETGTDTQYFGPGTRLTVL.

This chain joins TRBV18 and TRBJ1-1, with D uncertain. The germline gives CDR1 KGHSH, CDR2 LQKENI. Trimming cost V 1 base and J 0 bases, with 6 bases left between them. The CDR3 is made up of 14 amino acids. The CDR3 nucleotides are TGTGCCAGCTCACCACTGGCTATGAACACTGAAGCTTTCTTT. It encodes CASSPLAMNTEAFF.

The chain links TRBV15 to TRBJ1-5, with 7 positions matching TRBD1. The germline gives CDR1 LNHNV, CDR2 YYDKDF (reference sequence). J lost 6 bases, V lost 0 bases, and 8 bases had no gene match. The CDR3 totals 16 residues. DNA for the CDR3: TGTGCCACCAGCAGAGATAAGACAGGGTTGGGTCAGCCCCAGCATTTT. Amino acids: CATSRDKTGLGQPQHF. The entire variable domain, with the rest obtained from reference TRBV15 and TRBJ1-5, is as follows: DAMVIQNPRYQVTQFGKPVTLSCSQTLNHNVMYWYQQKSSQAPKLLFHYYDKDFNNEADTPDNFQSRRPNTSFCFLDIRSPGLGDTAMYLCATSRDKTGLGQPQHFGDGTRLSIL.

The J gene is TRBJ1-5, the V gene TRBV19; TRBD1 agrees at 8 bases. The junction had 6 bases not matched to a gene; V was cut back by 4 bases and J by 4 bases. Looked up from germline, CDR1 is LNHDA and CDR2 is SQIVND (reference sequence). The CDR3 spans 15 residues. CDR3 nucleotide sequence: TGTGCCAGTAGTACTGTTGGACAGGGTAATCAGCCCCAGCATTTT. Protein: CASSTVGQGNQPQHF. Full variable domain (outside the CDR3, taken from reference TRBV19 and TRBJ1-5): DGGITQSPKYLFRKEGQNVTLSCEQNLNHDAMYWYRQDPGQGLRLIYYSQIVNDFQKGDIAEGYSVSREKKESFPLTVTSAQKNPTAFYLCASSTVGQGNQPQHFGDGTRLSIL.

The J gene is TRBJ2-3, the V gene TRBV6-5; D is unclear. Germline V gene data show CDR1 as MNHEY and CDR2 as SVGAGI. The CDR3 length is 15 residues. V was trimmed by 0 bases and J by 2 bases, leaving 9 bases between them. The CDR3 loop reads CASSYSIEVTDTQYF. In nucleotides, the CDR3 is TGTGCCAGCAGTTACTCCATTGAGGTCACAGATACGCAGTATTTT.

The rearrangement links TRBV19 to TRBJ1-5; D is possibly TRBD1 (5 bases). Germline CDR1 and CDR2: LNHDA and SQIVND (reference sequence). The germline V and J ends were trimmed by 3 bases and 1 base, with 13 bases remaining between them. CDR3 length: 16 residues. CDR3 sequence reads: CASSMGGKLSNQPQHF. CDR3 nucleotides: TGTGCCAGTAGTATGGGGGGGAAGCTCAGCAATCAGCCCCAGCATTTT.

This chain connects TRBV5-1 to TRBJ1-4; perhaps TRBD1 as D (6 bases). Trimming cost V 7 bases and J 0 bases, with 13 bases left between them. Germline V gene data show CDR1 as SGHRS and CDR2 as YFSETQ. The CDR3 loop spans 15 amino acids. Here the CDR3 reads CASCRDTSTNEKLFF. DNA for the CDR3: TGCGCCAGCTGCCGGGACACCTCAACTAATGAAAAACTGTTTTTT.

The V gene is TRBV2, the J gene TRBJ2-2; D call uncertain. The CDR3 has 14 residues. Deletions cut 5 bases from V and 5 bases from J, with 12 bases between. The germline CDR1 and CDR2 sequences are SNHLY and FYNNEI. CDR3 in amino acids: CASSYASNTGELFF. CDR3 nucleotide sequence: TGTGCCAGCAGTTACGCGAGTAATACCGGGGAGCTGTTTTTT.

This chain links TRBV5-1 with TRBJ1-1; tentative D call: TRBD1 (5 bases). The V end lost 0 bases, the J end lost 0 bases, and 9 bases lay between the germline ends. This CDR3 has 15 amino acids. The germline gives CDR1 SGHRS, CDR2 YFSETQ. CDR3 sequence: CASSLGGVMNTEAFF. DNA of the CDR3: TGCGCCAGCAGCTTGGGAGGGGTCATGAACACTGAAGCTTTCTTT.

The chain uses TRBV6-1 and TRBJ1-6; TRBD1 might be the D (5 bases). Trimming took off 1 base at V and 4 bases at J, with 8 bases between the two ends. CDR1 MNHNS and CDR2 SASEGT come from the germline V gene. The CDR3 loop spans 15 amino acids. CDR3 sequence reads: CASSEGQTYNSPLHF. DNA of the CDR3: TGTGCCAGCAGTGAAGGACAGACTTATAATTCACCCCTCCACTTT.

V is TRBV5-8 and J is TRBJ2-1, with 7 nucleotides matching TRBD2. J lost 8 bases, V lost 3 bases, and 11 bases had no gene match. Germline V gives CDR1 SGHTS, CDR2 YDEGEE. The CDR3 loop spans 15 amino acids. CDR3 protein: CASSSRTRMVYEQFF. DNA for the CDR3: TGTGCCAGCAGCTCCAGGACTAGGATGGTCTATGAGCAGTTCTTC.

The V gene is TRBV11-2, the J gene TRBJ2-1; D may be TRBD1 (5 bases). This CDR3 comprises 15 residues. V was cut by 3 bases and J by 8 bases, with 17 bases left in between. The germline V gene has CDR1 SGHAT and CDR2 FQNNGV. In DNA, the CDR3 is TGTGCCAGCAGCTTCGGACATGGGTTTCGGGATGAGCAGTTCTTC. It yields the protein CASSFGHGFRDEQFF. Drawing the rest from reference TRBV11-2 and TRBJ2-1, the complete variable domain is EAGVAQSPRYKIIEKRQSVAFWCNPISGHATLYWYQQILGQGPKLLIQFQNNGVVDDSQLPKDRFSAERLKGVDSTLKIQPAKLEDSAVYLCASSFGHGFRDEQFFGPGTRLTVL.

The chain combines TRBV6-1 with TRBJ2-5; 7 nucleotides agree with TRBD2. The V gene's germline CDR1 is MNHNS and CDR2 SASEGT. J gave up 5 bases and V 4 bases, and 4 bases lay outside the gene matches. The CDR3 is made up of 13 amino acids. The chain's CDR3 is CASSAGGRETQYF. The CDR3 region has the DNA TGTGCCAGCAGTGCGGGGGGACGGGAGACCCAGTACTTC.